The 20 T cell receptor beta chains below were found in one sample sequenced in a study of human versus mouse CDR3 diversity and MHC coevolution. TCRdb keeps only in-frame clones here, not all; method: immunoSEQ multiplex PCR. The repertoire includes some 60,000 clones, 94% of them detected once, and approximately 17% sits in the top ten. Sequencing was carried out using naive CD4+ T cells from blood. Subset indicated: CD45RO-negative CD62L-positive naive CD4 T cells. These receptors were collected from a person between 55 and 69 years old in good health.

CDR3 DNA sequence: TGTGCCAGCAGTGCCGGGACAGGGCGTAACGAGCAGTACTTC. It specifies CASSAGTGRNEQYF. This chain joins TRBV27 and TRBJ2-7; 9 positions match TRBD1. Germline CDR1 reads MNHEY; CDR2 reads SMNVEV (reference sequence). This CDR3 region has 14 residues. Trimming at V came to 5 bases and at J to 5 bases, leaving 7 bases not matched to a gene.

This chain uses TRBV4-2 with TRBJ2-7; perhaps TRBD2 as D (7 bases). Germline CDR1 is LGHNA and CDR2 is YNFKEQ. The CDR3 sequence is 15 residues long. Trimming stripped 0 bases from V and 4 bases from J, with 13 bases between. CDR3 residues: CASSQEFAGAYEQYF. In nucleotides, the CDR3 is TGTGCCAGCAGCCAAGAATTCGCGGGGGCGTACGAGCAGTACTTC.

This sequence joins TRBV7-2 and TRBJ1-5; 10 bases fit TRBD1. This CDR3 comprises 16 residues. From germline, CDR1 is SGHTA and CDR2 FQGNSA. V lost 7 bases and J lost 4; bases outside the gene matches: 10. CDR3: CASTPQGQGWNQPQHF. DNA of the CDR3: TGTGCCAGCACTCCACAGGGACAGGGGTGGAATCAGCCCCAGCATTTT.

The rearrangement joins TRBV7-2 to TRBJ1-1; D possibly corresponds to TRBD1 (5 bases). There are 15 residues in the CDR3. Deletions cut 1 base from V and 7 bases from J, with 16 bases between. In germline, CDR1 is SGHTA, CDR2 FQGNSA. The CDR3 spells CASSLVRPGKDEAFF. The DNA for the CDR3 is TGTGCCAGCAGCTTAGTGAGGCCAGGGAAGGATGAAGCTTTCTTT.

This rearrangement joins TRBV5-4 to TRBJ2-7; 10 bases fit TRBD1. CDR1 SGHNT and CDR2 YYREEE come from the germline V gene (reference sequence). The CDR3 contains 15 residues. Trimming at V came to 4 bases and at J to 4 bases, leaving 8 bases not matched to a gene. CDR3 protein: CASSRPGQGRYEQYF. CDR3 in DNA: TGTGCCAGCAGCCGTCCGGGACAGGGGAGGTACGAGCAGTACTTC.

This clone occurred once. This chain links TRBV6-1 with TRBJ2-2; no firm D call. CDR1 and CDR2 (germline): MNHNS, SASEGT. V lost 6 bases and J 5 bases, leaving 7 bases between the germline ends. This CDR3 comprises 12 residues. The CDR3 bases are TGTGCCAGCAGCCAGGTTACCGGGGAGCTGTTTTTT. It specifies CASSQVTGELFF.

Here the CDR3 reads CASSLLSGSSYNEQFF. The CDR3 nucleotides are TGCGCCAGCAGCTTACTTAGCGGGAGCTCCTACAATGAGCAGTTCTTC. J is TRBJ2-1 and V is TRBV5-1, with 9 bases aligning to TRBD2. Germline CDR1 SGHRS, CDR2 YFSETQ. The CDR3 loop spans 16 amino acids. Trimming removed 2 bases from V and 0 bases from J; junction bases left unmatched: 3.

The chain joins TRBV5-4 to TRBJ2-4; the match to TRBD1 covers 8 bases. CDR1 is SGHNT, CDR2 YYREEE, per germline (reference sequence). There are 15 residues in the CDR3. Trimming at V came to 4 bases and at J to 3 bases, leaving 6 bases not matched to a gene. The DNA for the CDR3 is TGTGCCAGCAGCCCGACAGGGGTGAGCAAAAACATTCAGTACTTC. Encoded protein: CASSPTGVSKNIQYF.

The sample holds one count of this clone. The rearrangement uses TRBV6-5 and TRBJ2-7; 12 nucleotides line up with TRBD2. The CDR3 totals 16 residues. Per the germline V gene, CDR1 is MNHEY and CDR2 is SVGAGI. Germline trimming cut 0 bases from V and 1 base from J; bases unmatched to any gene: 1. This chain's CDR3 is CASSYSTSGRSYEQYF. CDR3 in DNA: TGTGCCAGCAGTTACTCGACTAGCGGGAGATCCTACGAGCAGTACTTC.

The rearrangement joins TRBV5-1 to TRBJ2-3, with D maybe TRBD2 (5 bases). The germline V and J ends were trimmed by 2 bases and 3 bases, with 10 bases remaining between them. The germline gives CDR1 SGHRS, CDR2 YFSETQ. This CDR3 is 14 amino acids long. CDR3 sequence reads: CASSFQLGTDTQYF. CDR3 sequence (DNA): TGCGCCAGCAGCTTCCAACTAGGAACAGATACGCAGTATTTT.

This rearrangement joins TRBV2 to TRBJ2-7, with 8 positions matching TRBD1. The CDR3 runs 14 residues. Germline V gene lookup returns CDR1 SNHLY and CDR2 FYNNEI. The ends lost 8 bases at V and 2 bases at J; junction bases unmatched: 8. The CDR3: CASVGGRGPYEQYF. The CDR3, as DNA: TGTGCCAGCGTGGGGGGCAGGGGGCCCTACGAGCAGTACTTC.

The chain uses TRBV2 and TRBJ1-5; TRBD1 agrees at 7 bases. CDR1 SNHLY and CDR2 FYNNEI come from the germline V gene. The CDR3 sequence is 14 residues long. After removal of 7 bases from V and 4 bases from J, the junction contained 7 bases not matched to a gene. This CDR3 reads CASTWDSLNQPQHF. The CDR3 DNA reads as TGTGCCAGCACGTGGGACAGCCTTAATCAGCCCCAGCATTTT.

The CDR3 DNA reads TGCAGCGTTGTCCGGGGGGCGGAGGGAGATACGCAGTATTTT. Protein product: CSVVRGAEGDTQYF. The V call is TRBV29-1, the J call TRBJ2-3, with D perhaps TRBD2 (7 bases). CDR1 SQVTM and CDR2 ANQGSEA come from the germline V gene. The CDR3 runs to 14 residues. V was shortened by 4 bases and J by 5 bases, with 16 bases between the two germline ends.

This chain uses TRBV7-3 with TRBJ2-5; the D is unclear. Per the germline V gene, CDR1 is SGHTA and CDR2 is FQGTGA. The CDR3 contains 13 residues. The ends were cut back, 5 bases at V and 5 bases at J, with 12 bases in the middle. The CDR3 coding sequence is TGTGCCAGCAGCACCTTTAAAGAGGAGACCCAGTACTTC. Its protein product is CASSTFKEETQYF.

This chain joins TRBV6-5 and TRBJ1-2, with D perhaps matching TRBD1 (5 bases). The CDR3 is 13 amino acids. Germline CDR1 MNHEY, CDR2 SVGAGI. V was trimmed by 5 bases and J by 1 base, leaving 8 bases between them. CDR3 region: CASSADSNYGYTF. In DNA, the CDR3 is TGTGCCAGCAGTGCAGACAGTAACTATGGCTACACCTTC.

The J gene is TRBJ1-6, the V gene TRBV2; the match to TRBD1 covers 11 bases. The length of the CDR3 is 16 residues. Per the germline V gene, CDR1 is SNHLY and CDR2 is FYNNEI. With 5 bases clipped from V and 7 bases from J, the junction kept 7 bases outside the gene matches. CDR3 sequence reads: CASSLLGQGANSPLHF. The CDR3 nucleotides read TGTGCCAGCAGTCTACTTGGACAGGGGGCAAATTCACCCCTCCACTTT.

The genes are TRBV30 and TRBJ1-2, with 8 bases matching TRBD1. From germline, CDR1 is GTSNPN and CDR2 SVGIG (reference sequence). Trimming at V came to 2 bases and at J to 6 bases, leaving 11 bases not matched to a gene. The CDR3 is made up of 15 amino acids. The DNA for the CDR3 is TGTGCCTGGAGTAAGGGGGCAGGGGGCGCCCATGGCTACACCTTC. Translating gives CAWSKGAGGAHGYTF.

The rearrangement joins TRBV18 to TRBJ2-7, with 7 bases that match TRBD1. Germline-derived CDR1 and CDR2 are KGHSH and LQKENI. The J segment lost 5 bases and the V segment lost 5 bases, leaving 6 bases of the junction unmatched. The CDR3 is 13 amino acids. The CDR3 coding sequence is TGTGCCAGCTCAGAAGACAGGGTCGACGAGCAGTACTTC. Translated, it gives CASSEDRVDEQYF.

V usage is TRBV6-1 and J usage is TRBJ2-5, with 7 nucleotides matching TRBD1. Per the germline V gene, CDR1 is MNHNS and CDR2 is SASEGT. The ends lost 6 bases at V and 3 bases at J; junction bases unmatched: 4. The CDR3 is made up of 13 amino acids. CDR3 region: CASSSGTEETQYF. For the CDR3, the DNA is TGTGCCAGCAGCTCCGGGACAGAAGAGACCCAGTACTTC.

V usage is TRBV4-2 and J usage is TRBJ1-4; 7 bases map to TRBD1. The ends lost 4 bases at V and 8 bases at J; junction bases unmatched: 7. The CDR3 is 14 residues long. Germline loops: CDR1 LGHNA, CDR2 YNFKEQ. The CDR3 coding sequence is TGTGCCAGCAGCCTAATTGGGGACAGCGAAAAACTGTTTTTT. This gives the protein CASSLIGDSEKLFF.